This TCR beta chain was found in a study of blood T cell repertoires in COVID-19. Overall study: The samples span acute and convalescent COVID-19 from the United States, Italy and Spain. Nucleic acid was either cDNA or gDNA, and it came from T cells, B-cell-depleted T cells, or PBMCs.

Those enrolled in Seattle joined during active infection and were followed longitudinally afterward. Assay used: immunoSEQ multiplex PCR; TCRdb lists only in-frame clones, some missing. The data contain under 250,000 clones, roughly 85% of them singletons. Sequenced: peripheral blood. This TCR came from a woman aged 70-85 years with COVID-19, enrolled during active disease.

The DNA of the CDR3 is TGTGCCAGCAGCCCACAAGCAACTAATGAAAAACTGTTTTTT. Protein sequence: CASSPQATNEKLFF. The chain employs TRBV14 and TRBJ1-4; no clear D gene. Germline CDR1 is SGHDN and CDR2 is FVKESK. With 4 bases removed from V and 0 bases from J, the gap between germline ends came to 6 bases. This CDR3 comprises 14 residues.